This T cell receptor beta chain comes out of a study of OX40 agonist ivuxolimab in advanced cancers. Study overall: Clinicians treated patients with ivuxolimab, an agonistic anti-OX40 (CD134) antibody. Broader study findings: At doses 0.1 to 3.0 mg/kg, CD4+ and CD8+ clones expanded. Expanded peripheral T cells had an undetermined antigen specificity. More expanded clones were seen, on average, in CD8+ T cells than in CD4+.

Germline CDR1 LNHDA, CDR2 SQIVND (reference sequence). The CDR3 consists of 13 residues. Trimming cost V 6 bases and J 0 bases, with 8 bases left between them. Clones were read by immunoSEQ multiplex PCR, and TCRdb kept only the in-frame ones, dropping some. The table has 60,000 or so clones, 87% seen once. Notes on this clone: No antigen is known for it.

This chain joins TRBV19 and TRBJ1-1; unclear D gene. The sample here was CD4+ or CD8+ T cells sorted from blood, taken in a trial of the OX40 agonist ivuxolimab. The sequence derives from an adult with an advanced solid tumor such as melanoma, head and neck, liver or kidney cancer. The CDR3 DNA is TGTGCCAGTAGCCCGGCCATGAACACTGAAGCTTTCTTT. This encodes CASSPAMNTEAFF.